This entry lists 15 T cell receptor beta chains sequenced from one sample in a study of shared clonotypes between healthy human individuals (dated by TCRdb to the early 2020s). To prepare the library, the immunoSEQ multiplex PCR assay was applied. TCRdb limited this immuneACCESS table to in-frame rearrangements with V and J called. A share of clones is missing; checked studies link under half to unresolved V genes, and the rest is unexplained. This sample comprises approximately 330,000 clones, over 70% of them detected only once. Less than 11% of the sample is held by the ten biggest clonotypes. Sequencing input: memory CD4+ T cells sorted from blood. The label giving this sample's cell subset or site can be read as: CD45RA-negative fraction. The receptor set was obtained from a man in his thirties or forties in good health.

This clone occurred a few times. The rearrangement links TRBV6-1 to TRBJ2-5; 7 bases match TRBD2. Germline values: CDR1 MNHNS, CDR2 SASEGT. The CDR3 is 16 residues long. The V segment lost 0 bases and the J segment 2 bases; nucleotides outside the gene matches: 6. The CDR3 here is CASSEAGLTTQETQYF. The CDR3 DNA reads as TGTGCCAGCAGTGAAGCGGGACTAACAACTCAAGAGACCCAGTACTTC.

This sequence joins TRBV5-4 and TRBJ1-2; D is possibly TRBD1 (5 bases). V lost 2 bases and J 3 bases, leaving 8 bases between the germline ends. The CDR3 loop spans 13 amino acids. Germline V gene sequence: CDR1 SGHNT, CDR2 YYREEE (reference sequence). The CDR3 here is CASSLGADYGYTF. CDR3 DNA: TGTGCCAGCAGCTTAGGGGCGGACTATGGCTACACCTTC.

This chain joins TRBV5-1 and TRBJ2-3; no clear D. V was shortened by 4 bases and J by 3 bases, with 12 bases between the two germline ends. The CDR3 is 14 residues long. Per germline, CDR1 SGHRS and CDR2 YFSETQ. CDR3 sequence reads: CASSPSSRTDTQYF. The CDR3 bases are TGCGCCAGCAGCCCCTCTTCTAGGACAGATACGCAGTATTTT. Using reference TRBV5-1 and TRBJ2-3 for the parts outside the CDR3, the full variable domain is KAGVTQTPRYLIKTRGQQVTLSCSPISGHRSVSWYQQTPGQGLQFLFEYFSETQRNKGNFPGRFSGRQFSNSRSEMNVSTLELGDSALYLCASSPSSRTDTQYFGPGTRLTVL.

This clone was counted a single time. The chain couples TRBV5-1 to TRBJ2-7, with D perhaps being TRBD1 or TRBD2 (7 bases each). The CDR3 is made up of 15 amino acids. Germline V lookup: CDR1 SGHRS, CDR2 YFSETQ. Trimming took 7 bases from V and 0 from J, leaving 17 bases between them. The CDR3 is CASRTAGQRSYEQYF. The DNA of the CDR3 is TGCGCCAGCCGAACAGCGGGACAGCGCTCCTACGAGCAGTACTTC.

This clone appeared a few times. The chain has TRBV4-3 and TRBJ1-1; D unclear. Germline assignment: CDR1 LGHNA and CDR2 YSLEER. V gave up 2 bases and J gave up 2 bases, with 6 bases separating them. This CDR3 comprises 13 residues. CDR3 bases: TGCGCCAGCAGCCAATATTCCAACACTGAAGCTTTCTTT. It encodes CASSQYSNTEAFF.

This rearrangement joins TRBV6-1 to TRBJ1-5, with D maybe TRBD1 (5 bases). Trimming took off 11 bases at V and 0 bases at J, with 14 bases between the two ends. The CDR3 contains 14 residues. CDR1 and CDR2 from the germline V gene are MNHNS and SASEGT. CDR3 sequence (DNA): TGTGCCTCACGCCGGGGGAATAGCAATCAGCCCCAGCATTTT. It codes for CASRRGNSNQPQHF.

The chain combines TRBV2 with TRBJ2-1, with a tentative D call TRBD2 (6 bases). This CDR3 region has 13 residues. Germline V lookup: CDR1 SNHLY, CDR2 FYNNEI. Trimming left V 7 bases short and J 5 bases short, with 12 bases between. The CDR3 here is CASKGGQNNEQFF. CDR3 sequence (DNA): TGTGCCAGCAAGGGAGGTCAAAACAATGAGCAGTTCTTC.

This clone has more than one count but fewer than ten. This chain uses TRBV11-3 with TRBJ2-3, with TRBD1 matching 10 bases. The CDR3 has 14 amino acids. Germline lookup yields CDR1 SGHNT and CDR2 YENEEA. Trimming removed 5 bases from V and 5 bases from J; junction bases left unmatched: 4. CDR3 DNA sequence: TGTGCCAGCAGCCCCGGGACAGGGGAAGATACGCAGTATTTT. Residues: CASSPGTGEDTQYF.

The chain links TRBV7-8 to TRBJ2-7; 7 bases align to TRBD1. V shed 5 bases and J 4 bases; nucleotides not matched to a gene: 11. The germline V gene has CDR1 SGHVS and CDR2 FQNEAQ. The CDR3 sequence is 15 residues long. In DNA, the CDR3 is TGTGCCAGCAGCCAACCATCCGGACAGGCATACGAGCAGTACTTC. Protein sequence: CASSQPSGQAYEQYF.

This clone is a singleton in its sample. The V call is TRBV4-3, the J call TRBJ2-3; D might be TRBD2 (5 bases). This CDR3 contains 19 residues. Between the trimmed V and J ends, which lost 1 base and 1 base, there was a span of 21 bases. Germline V gene sequence: CDR1 LGHNA, CDR2 YSLEER. For the CDR3, the DNA is TGCGCCAGCAGCCAAGCCCACGGGGAATTCAACCCTGGCACAGATACGCAGTATTTT. Translated: CASSQAHGEFNPGTDTQYF.

The V gene is TRBV7-2, the J gene TRBJ2-2; D might be TRBD1 or TRBD2, each matching 5 bases. The CDR3 is 16 amino acids. V gave up 5 bases and J gave up 2 bases, with 15 bases separating them. Germline CDR1 is SGHTA and CDR2 is FQGNSA. CDR3 protein: CASSRPPRDNTGELFF. The DNA of the CDR3 is TGTGCCAGCAGCAGGCCCCCCCGGGACAACACCGGGGAGCTGTTTTTT.

The V and J genes are TRBV5-1 and TRBJ2-7, with TRBD1 matching over 10 bases. The CDR3 is made up of 14 amino acids. J was trimmed by 5 bases and V by 3 bases; bases with no gene match: 5. In germline, CDR1 is SGHRS, CDR2 YFSETQ. The CDR3 DNA reads as TGCGCCAGCAGCTCAGGACAGGGGGTTGACGAGCAGTACTTC. Translation: CASSSGQGVDEQYF.

The chain uses TRBV25-1 and TRBJ2-1, with a weak D call TRBD1 (5 bases). CDR1 MGHDK and CDR2 SYGVNS come from the germline V gene. This CDR3 has 18 residues. V was clipped by 0 bases and J by 5 bases, with 20 bases between them. The CDR3 loop reads CASSEYLGYGQKNNEQFF. CDR3 nucleotides: TGTGCCAGCAGTGAATATCTGGGCTACGGACAAAAAAACAATGAGCAGTTCTTC.

This clone came up a few times. This sequence joins TRBV18 and TRBJ2-2, with D perhaps matching TRBD2 (7 bases). The CDR3 sequence is 15 residues long. CDR1 and CDR2 (germline): KGHSH, LQKENI. V lost 4 bases and J lost 5, with 14 bases in between. CDR3 nucleotides: TGTGCCAGCTCACGCGCGGGGGCAGGGACCGGGGAGCTGTTTTTT. It encodes CASSRAGAGTGELFF.

This chain uses TRBV28 with TRBJ2-1; 7 bases align to TRBD2. Germline V gene lookup returns CDR1 MDHEN and CDR2 SYDVKM. This CDR3 comprises 15 residues. Trimming at V came to 6 bases and at J to 4 bases, leaving 9 bases not matched to a gene. CDR3 loop: CASSWSGVGYNEQFF. The CDR3 nucleotides are TGTGCCAGCAGCTGGAGCGGGGTGGGATACAATGAGCAGTTCTTC.